This T cell receptor beta chain was sequenced during a study of blood T cell repertoires in COVID-19. Study information: Spain, Italy and the United States supplied samples that represented acute and convalescent COVID-19. The cDNA or gDNA used as material had been derived from T cells, B-cell-depleted T cells, or PBMCs.

Some clones are missing from TCRdb's copy, which holds only in-frame ones; the method was immunoSEQ multiplex PCR. The sample has about 120,000 clones, 85% to 90% seen once; the top ten hold approximately 28%. With 3 bases removed from V and 4 bases from J, the gap between germline ends came to 4 bases. The CDR3 covers 10 residues. The V gene's germline CDR1 is DFQATT and CDR2 SNEGSKA (reference sequence). Material: peripheral blood. V and J are TRBV20-1 and TRBJ2-7, with D unresolved. The sequence was obtained from a man between 65 and 85 years old with active or convalescent COVID-19. In DNA, the CDR3 is TGCAGTGCTAGCCGGTACGAGCAGTACTTC. Translating it yields CSASRYEQYF.